Listed below are T cell receptor beta chains from one sample, sequenced in a study of T cell responses to AZD1222 COVID-19 vaccine. Assay used: immunoSEQ multiplex PCR; TCRdb lists only in-frame clones, some missing. The top ten clones hold less than 20% of a sample with some 96,000 clones, more than 75% of them seen once. Source: peripheral blood, taken on day 0 of AZD1222 vaccination. The receptors were gathered from an adult in good health. The CDR3 runs from the conserved cysteine through the conserved F or W. A D gene is named only where the DNA matches it firmly. Clone size is shown for a subset of rows, as once, few, many or a class of expanded clone.

TRBV11-2	TRBJ2-5	.	TRBD1	CASSLGPGQTQETQYF	TGTGCCAGCAGCTTAGGCCCGGGACAGACACAAGAGACCCAGTACTTC
TRBV2	TRBJ2-5	.	.	CASRGFPGQGGETQYF	TGTGCCAGCAGGGGATTCCCGGGACAAGGGGGAGAGACCCAGTACTTC
TRBV2	TRBJ2-7	.	.	CASSEAPSSYEQYF	TGTGCCAGCAGTGAGGCACCAAGCTCCTACGAGCAGTACTTC
TRBV5-1	TRBJ2-1	.	TRBD2	CASSKSVGLAGEYSYNEQFF	TGCGCCAGCAGCAAATCCGTCGGGCTAGCGGGAGAATACTCCTACAATGAGCAGTTCTTC
TRBV27	TRBJ1-2	once	.	CASSKPGANYGYTF	TGTGCCAGCAGTAAACCAGGAGCTAACTATGGCTACACCTTC
TRBV24-1	TRBJ2-1	.	TRBD2	CATSASGSYNEQFF	TGTGCCACCAGTGCTAGCGGGAGTTACAATGAGCAGTTCTTC
TRBV7-8	TRBJ2-3	.	.	CASSFGQTFTDTQYF	TGTGCCAGCAGCTTCGGGCAGACATTCACAGATACGCAGTATTTT
TRBV5-4	TRBJ1-1	.	TRBD1	CASSLLAPGGTEAFF	TGTGCCAGCAGCTTGTTGGCGCCAGGGGGCACTGAAGCTTTCTTT
TRBV5-5	TRBJ1-5	.	.	CASSSGGRGDQPQHF	TGTGCCAGCAGCTCGGGAGGGAGGGGGGATCAGCCCCAGCATTTT
TRBV12-3/TRBV12-4	TRBJ1-1	once	.	CASYEIRGTEAFF	TGTGCCAGCTACGAAATCCGCGGCACTGAAGCTTTCTTT
TRBV7-3	TRBJ1-1	.	.	CASSLTSSRDTEAFF	TGTGCCAGCAGCTTAACTAGCAGTAGGGACACTGAAGCTTTCTTT
TRBV7-9	TRBJ2-1	.	TRBD1	CASSAPFRTGNYNEQFF	TGTGCCAGCAGCGCCCCCTTCAGGACAGGGAACTACAATGAGCAGTTCTTC
TRBV27	TRBJ1-2	.	.	CASSSRNRYGYTF	TGTGCCAGCAGTTCTCGTAACCGCTATGGCTACACCTTC
TRBV19	TRBJ2-7	.	.	CASSIDPSLDYEQYF	TGTGCCAGTAGTATAGATCCGAGCCTAGACTACGAGCAGTACTTC
TRBV6-2/TRBV6-3	TRBJ1-5	once	.	CASSTRLGAGLGQPQHF	TGTGCCAGCAGTACTCGCCTCGGGGCAGGGTTGGGTCAGCCCCAGCATTTT
TRBV5-1	TRBJ1-2	.	TRBD1	CASSPVGQENGYTF	TGCGCCAGCAGCCCCGTCGGACAGGAAAATGGCTACACCTTC
TRBV7-3	TRBJ2-5	.	.	CASSSGWKETQYF	TGTGCCAGCAGCTCCGGATGGAAGGAGACCCAGTACTTC
TRBV6-5	TRBJ1-2	.	.	CASSLMRGSYGYTF	TGTGCCAGCAGTCTCATGCGGGGTTCCTATGGCTACACCTTC
TRBV5-1	TRBJ2-4	.	.	CASSLAIGPVAKNIQYF	TGCGCCAGCAGCTTGGCCATCGGGCCCGTAGCCAAAAACATTCAGTACTTC
TRBV11-2	TRBJ1-2	.	TRBD1	CASSQWGQGGYYGYTF	TGTGCCAGCAGCCAGTGGGGACAGGGAGGCTACTATGGCTACACCTTC
TRBV11-3	TRBJ2-3	.	.	CASSLHLGTDTQYF	TGTGCCAGCAGCTTACATTTGGGCACAGATACGCAGTATTTT
TRBV5-4	TRBJ2-7	.	.	CASSIKGSYEQYF	TGTGCCAGCAGTATAAAGGGCTCCTACGAGCAGTACTTC
TRBV11-3	TRBJ2-1	.	.	CASSLNTDNEQFF	TGTGCCAGCAGCTTAAACACAGACAATGAGCAGTTCTTC
TRBV5-4	TRBJ1-1	.	.	CASSLPGHLEAFF	TGTGCCAGCAGCCTGCCGGGACACCTTGAAGCTTTCTTT
TRBV5-8	TRBJ2-5	.	TRBD1	CASSFSGTGPQETQYF	TGTGCCAGCAGCTTTTCCGGGACAGGACCTCAAGAGACCCAGTACTTC
TRBV29-1	TRBJ1-2	.	TRBD1	CSVVPIRTGGPYGYTF	TGCAGCGTTGTTCCCATAAGGACAGGTGGCCCGTATGGCTACACCTTC